This is a list of T cell receptor beta chains from one sample in a study of T-cell reconstitution after alpha-beta-depleted transplantation in children. TCRdb reanalysed the PCR reads using MiXCR and keeps one entry per CDR3 protein. The profile shows 700,000 to 950,000 distinct CDR3 sequences, roughly 16% of them singletons. The specimen was PBMCs, mostly from graft donor cells, collected 360 days after TCRalphabeta/CD19-depleted stem cell transplant. These receptor sequences come from a male patient between 5 and 17 years old who had a stem cell transplant for acute lymphoblastic leukemia, so the T cells may come from the graft donor. The CDR3 runs from the conserved cysteine through the conserved F or W. The D gene is left open where the match is weak. Rows may omit the clone size; those that give it use once, few, many or a size class.

d_gene	abundance	v_gene	j_gene	CDR3aa	CDR3nt
-	-	TRBV5-8	TRBJ1-2	CASSLVQNYGYTF	TGTGCCAGCAGCTTGGTACAGAACTATGGCTACACCTTC
TRBD1	few	TRBV10-3	TRBJ2-7	CAIKRTGAPYEQYF	TGTGCCATCAAGAGGACAGGGGCGCCCTACGAGCAGTACTTC
TRBD1	few	TRBV7-2	TRBJ1-5	CASSSRLGQGDQPQHF	TGTGCCAGCAGCTCGCGATTAGGACAGGGTGATCAGCCCCAGCATTTT
TRBD2	few	TRBV5-1	TRBJ2-7	CASSLGAGWGYEQYF	TGCGCCAGCAGCTTGGGAGCGGGATGGGGATACGAGCAGTACTTC
TRBD1	many	TRBV28	TRBJ2-3	CATWTGITDTQYF	TGTGCCACCTGGACAGGGATCACAGATACGCAGTATTTT
-	-	TRBV18	TRBJ1-1	CASSPPLRVTEAFF	TGTGCCAGCTCACCACCGCTCAGGGTGACTGAAGCTTTCTTT
-	-	TRBV21-1	TRBJ1-3	CASSKVGRQGDSGNTIYF	TGTGCCAGCAGCAAAGTGGGTAGACAGGGTGACTCTGGAAACACCATATATTTT
TRBD1	-	TRBV6-4	TRBJ2-1	CASSPQDRVDSNEQFF	TGTGCCAGCAGTCCCCAAGACAGGGTTGATAGCAATGAGCAGTTCTTC
-	-	TRBV24-1	TRBJ2-1	CATSDSLYNEQFF	TGTGCCACCAGTGATTCGTTATACAATGAGCAGTTCTTC
-	-	TRBV20-1	TRBJ2-7	CSAQWGVYEQYF	TGCAGTGCCCAGTGGGGAGTTTACGAGCAGTACTTC
-	-	TRBV29-1	TRBJ2-1	CSVVRQTYNEQFF	TGCAGCGTTGTTCGGCAGACCTACAATGAGCAGTTCTTC
-	-	TRBV6-1	TRBJ2-7	CASSVVVEQYF	TGTGCCAGCAGTGTCGTGGTCGAGCAGTACTTC
-	-	TRBV7-8	TRBJ2-3	CASSFSQLGTDTQYF	TGTGCCAGCAGCTTTTCTCAGCTAGGAACAGATACGCAGTATTTT
-	-	TRBV7-9	TRBJ2-3	CASSKVTDTQYF	TGTGCCAGCAGCAAGGTCACAGATACGCAGTATTTT
-	few	TRBV7-2	TRBJ1-5	CASSLSRSRGSNQPQHF	TGTGCCAGCAGCTTATCGAGGAGTAGGGGTAGCAATCAGCCCCAGCATTTT
TRBD2	-	TRBV20-1	TRBJ2-5	CSARDRERGTQYF	TGCAGTGCTAGAGATCGGGAGCGGGGGACCCAGTACTTC
TRBD2	-	TRBV27	TRBJ2-1	CASSSSGSLLSYNEQFF	TGTGCCAGCAGTTCCAGCGGGAGCCTCCTCTCCTACAATGAGCAGTTCTTC
-	-	TRBV4-1	TRBJ2-1	CASSPYGGSYNEQFF	TGCGCCAGCAGCCCGTACGGGGGCTCCTACAATGAGCAGTTCTTC
-	-	TRBV4-2	TRBJ2-7	CASSLFGLSPYEQYF	TGTGCCAGCAGCCTTTTCGGACTAAGTCCCTACGAGCAGTACTTC
TRBD1	-	TRBV11-2	TRBJ1-2	CASSPTPGQGVYNYGYTF	TGTGCCAGCAGCCCCACTCCCGGACAGGGGGTATATAACTATGGCTACACCTTC
TRBD2	many	TRBV12-3/TRBV12-4	TRBJ2-1	CASSRGEGKQFF	TGTGCCAGCAGTCGAGGGGAGGGGAAGCAGTTCTTC
-	few	TRBV2	TRBJ1-4	CASIRGRNEKLFF	TGTGCCAGCATCCGAGGCAGGAATGAAAAACTGTTTTTT
-	-	TRBV11-2	TRBJ2-7	CASSLEPSLSYEQYF	TGTGCCAGCAGCTTAGAACCTAGCCTGAGCTACGAGCAGTACTTC
-	few	TRBV20-1	TRBJ2-1	CSASATDNEQFF	TGCAGTGCTAGCGCGACAGACAATGAGCAGTTCTTC
-	-	TRBV4-1	TRBJ1-5	CASSQEGGLWDQPQHF	TGCGCCAGCAGCCAAGAAGGGGGACTTTGGGATCAGCCCCAGCATTTT